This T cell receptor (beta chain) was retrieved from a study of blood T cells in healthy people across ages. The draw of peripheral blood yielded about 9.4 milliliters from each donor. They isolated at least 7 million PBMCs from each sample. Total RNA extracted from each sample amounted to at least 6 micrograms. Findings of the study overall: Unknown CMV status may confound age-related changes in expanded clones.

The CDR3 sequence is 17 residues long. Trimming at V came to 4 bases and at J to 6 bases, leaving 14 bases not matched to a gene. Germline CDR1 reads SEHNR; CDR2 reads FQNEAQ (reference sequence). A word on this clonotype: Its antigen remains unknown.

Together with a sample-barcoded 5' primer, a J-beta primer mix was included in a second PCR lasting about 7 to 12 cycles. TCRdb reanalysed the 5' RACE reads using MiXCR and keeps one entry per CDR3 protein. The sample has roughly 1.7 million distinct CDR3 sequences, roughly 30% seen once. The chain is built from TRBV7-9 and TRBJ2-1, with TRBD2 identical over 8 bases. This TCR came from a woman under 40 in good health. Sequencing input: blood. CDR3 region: CASSSGIAGQNSNEQFF. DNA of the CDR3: TGTGCCAGCAGCTCCGGAATAGCGGGGCAGAATTCCAATGAGCAGTTCTTC.